The clone carrying this T cell receptor beta chain was seen just once. Its antigen remains unknown. This sample stems from a study of siplizumab effects on memory and regulatory T cells. Study outcomes and limitations: Proliferating clones, CD4+ or CD8+, lacked an assignable naive or memory phenotype in roughly 75-97% of cases.

Germline values: CDR1 LNHDA, CDR2 SQIVND (reference sequence). The V gene end was trimmed by 5 bases and the J gene end by 6 bases; junction bases not matched to a gene: 9. The CDR3 extends over 15 amino acids. Generated by immunoSEQ multiplex PCR, the TCRdb table keeps only in-frame clones and is missing some. The sample comprises about 110,000 clones, around 90% of which are singletons, and approximately 1.2% rests with the top ten. The genes are TRBV19 and TRBJ1-5; 8 bases align to TRBD1. Sequencing was performed on CD4+ T cells sorted from blood. The TCR was taken from a human donor in good health. The CDR3 DNA is TGTGCCAGTAGTCCCTTCTCAGGGGGCTTTCAGCCCCAGCATTTT. Translation: CASSPFSGGFQPQHF.